This is a list of T cell receptor beta chains from one sample in a study of tumor-infiltrating lymphocytes in localized non-small cell lung cancer. Clones were read by immunoSEQ multiplex PCR, and TCRdb kept only the in-frame ones, dropping some. Among 9,000 to 15,000 clones listed, about 75% were seen once. Sequenced material: uninvolved lung tissue not adjacent to the tumor. These receptors were collected from a human donor with non-small cell lung cancer. Both conserved end residues are part of each CDR3. A D gene is named only where the DNA matches it firmly. Clone sizes are given selectively: once, few, many, or a class where the clone is expanded.

size: .
J: TRBJ1-1
V: TRBV11-1
D: .
CDR3: CASSPRGGTEAFF
DNA: TGTGCCAGCAGCCCGAGGGGGGGCACTGAAGCTTTCTTT

size: few
J: TRBJ1-2
V: TRBV29-1
D: .
CDR3: CSGKTSDYGYTF
DNA: TGCAGCGGGAAAACGTCGGACTATGGCTACACCTTC

size: .
J: TRBJ2-2
V: TRBV12-5
D: TRBD1
CDR3: CASGSGQGFTGELFF
DNA: TGTGCTAGTGGTTCGGGACAGGGTTTCACCGGGGAGCTGTTTTTT

size: .
J: TRBJ2-7
V: TRBV29-1
D: .
CDR3: CSVYTGYEQYF
DNA: TGCAGCGTCTACACAGGCTACGAGCAGTACTTC

size: .
J: TRBJ1-5
V: TRBV29-1
D: TRBD1
CDR3: CSVVGQGNQPQHF
DNA: TGCAGCGTTGTGGGACAGGGTAATCAGCCCCAGCATTTT

size: few
J: TRBJ1-2
V: TRBV7-6
D: .
CDR3: CASSLGQNYGYTF
DNA: TGTGCCAGCAGCTTAGGTCAGAACTATGGCTACACCTTC

size: .
J: TRBJ1-1
V: TRBV11-3
D: .
CDR3: CASSFRKNTEAFF
DNA: TGTGCCAGCAGCTTCCGGAAGAACACTGAAGCTTTCTTT

size: .
J: TRBJ1-2
V: TRBV21-1
D: .
CDR3: CAGGWGYGYTF
DNA: TGTGCCGGTGGATGGGGATATGGCTACACCTTC

size: .
J: TRBJ2-5
V: TRBV11-2
D: .
CDR3: CASSLTGAETQYF
DNA: TGTGCCAGCAGCTTAACGGGAGCAGAGACCCAGTACTTC

size: .
J: TRBJ2-2
V: TRBV7-7
D: .
CDR3: CASSSAGAGELFF
DNA: TGTGCTAGCAGCTCGGCAGGGGCCGGGGAGCTGTTTTTT

size: .
J: TRBJ2-1
V: TRBV6-5
D: TRBD2
CDR3: CASSASSGGYNEQFF
DNA: TGTGCCAGCAGTGCCTCTAGCGGGGGATACAATGAGCAGTTCTTC

size: .
J: TRBJ1-4
V: TRBV11-2
D: TRBD1
CDR3: CASSFLQGDEKLFF
DNA: TGTGCCAGCAGCTTTCTACAGGGGGATGAAAAACTGTTTTTT

size: few
J: TRBJ1-4
V: TRBV28
D: .
CDR3: CASSLSGLNEKLFF
DNA: TGTGCCAGCAGTTTATCAGGGCTTAATGAAAAACTGTTTTTT

size: .
J: TRBJ2-1
V: TRBV6-6
D: TRBD2
CDR3: CASTRGASGNNEQFF
DNA: TGTGCCAGCACCCGGGGGGCTAGCGGGAACAATGAGCAGTTCTTC

size: .
J: TRBJ1-4
V: TRBV5-1
D: .
CDR3: CASSSDSTTNEKLFF
DNA: TGCGCCAGCAGCTCCGACAGCACAACTAATGAAAAACTGTTTTTT

size: once
J: TRBJ2-1
V: TRBV29-1
D: TRBD2
CDR3: CSGLAGGPISYNEQFF
DNA: TGCAGCGGCTTAGCGGGAGGGCCTATCTCCTACAATGAGCAGTTCTTC

size: few
J: TRBJ2-2
V: TRBV7-3
D: .
CDR3: CASSSSDTGELFF
DNA: TGTGCCAGCAGCTCCAGCGACACCGGGGAGCTGTTTTTT

size: .
J: TRBJ1-2
V: TRBV5-1
D: .
CDR3: CASSLRGMIWVDGYTF
DNA: TGCGCCAGCAGCTTGAGGGGAATGATATGGGTTGATGGCTACACCTTC

size: .
J: TRBJ2-2
V: TRBV27
D: .
CDR3: CASSLSPRTANTGELFF
DNA: TGTGCCAGCAGTCTATCACCCCGGACAGCCAACACCGGGGAGCTGTTTTTT

size: .
J: TRBJ1-2
V: TRBV7-2
D: .
CDR3: CASSRGPLEGYTF
DNA: TGTGCCAGCAGCCGAGGACCGTTGGAGGGCTACACCTTC

size: once
J: TRBJ1-5
V: TRBV6-1
D: .
CDR3: CASSELTVPQPQHF
DNA: TGTGCCAGCAGTGAACTTACAGTCCCCCAGCCCCAGCATTTT